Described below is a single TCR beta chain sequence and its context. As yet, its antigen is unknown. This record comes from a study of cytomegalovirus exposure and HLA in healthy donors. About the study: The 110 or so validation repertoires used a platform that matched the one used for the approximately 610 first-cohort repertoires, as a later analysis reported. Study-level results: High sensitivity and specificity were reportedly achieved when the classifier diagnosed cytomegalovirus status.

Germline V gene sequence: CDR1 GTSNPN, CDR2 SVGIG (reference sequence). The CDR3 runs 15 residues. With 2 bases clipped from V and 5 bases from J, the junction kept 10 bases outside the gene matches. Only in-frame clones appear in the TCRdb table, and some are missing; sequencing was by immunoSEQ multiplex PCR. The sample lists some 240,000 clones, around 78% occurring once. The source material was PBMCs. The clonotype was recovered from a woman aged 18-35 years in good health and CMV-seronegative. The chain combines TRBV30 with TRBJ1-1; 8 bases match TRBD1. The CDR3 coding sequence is TGTGCCTGGAGTCGCGTTACACAGGGGGGGACTGAAGCTTTCTTT. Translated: CAWSRVTQGGTEAFF.